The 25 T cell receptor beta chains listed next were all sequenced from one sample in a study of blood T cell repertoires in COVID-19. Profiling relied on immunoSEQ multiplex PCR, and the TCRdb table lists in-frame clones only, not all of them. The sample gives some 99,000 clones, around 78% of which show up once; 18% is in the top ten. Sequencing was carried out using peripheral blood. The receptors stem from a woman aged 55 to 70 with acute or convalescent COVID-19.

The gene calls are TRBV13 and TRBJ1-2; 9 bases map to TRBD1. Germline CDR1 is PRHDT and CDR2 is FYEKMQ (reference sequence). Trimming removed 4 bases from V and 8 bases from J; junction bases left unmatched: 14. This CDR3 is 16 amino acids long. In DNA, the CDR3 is TGTGCCAGCAGCTCCGCAACGGGACAGGGTTCCTTCGGCTACACCTTC. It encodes CASSSATGQGSFGYTF.

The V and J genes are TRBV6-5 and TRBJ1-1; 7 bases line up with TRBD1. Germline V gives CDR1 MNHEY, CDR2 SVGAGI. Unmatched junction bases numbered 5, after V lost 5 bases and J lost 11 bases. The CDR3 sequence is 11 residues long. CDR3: CASSNRGGAFF. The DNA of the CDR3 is TGTGCCAGCAGTAACAGGGGAGGCGCTTTCTTT.

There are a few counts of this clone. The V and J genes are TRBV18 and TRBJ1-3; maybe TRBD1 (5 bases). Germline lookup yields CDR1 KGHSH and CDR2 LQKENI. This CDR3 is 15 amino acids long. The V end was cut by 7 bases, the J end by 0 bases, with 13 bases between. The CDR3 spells CASLAGLSSGNTIYF. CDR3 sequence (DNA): TGTGCCAGCTTAGCGGGACTTAGCTCTGGAAACACCATATATTTT.

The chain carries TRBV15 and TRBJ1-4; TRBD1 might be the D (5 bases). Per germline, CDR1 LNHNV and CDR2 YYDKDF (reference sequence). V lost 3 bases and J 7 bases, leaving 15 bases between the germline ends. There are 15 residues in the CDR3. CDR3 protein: CATSSHWAGSEKLFF. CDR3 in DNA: TGTGCCACCAGCAGTCATTGGGCAGGGTCTGAAAAACTGTTTTTT.

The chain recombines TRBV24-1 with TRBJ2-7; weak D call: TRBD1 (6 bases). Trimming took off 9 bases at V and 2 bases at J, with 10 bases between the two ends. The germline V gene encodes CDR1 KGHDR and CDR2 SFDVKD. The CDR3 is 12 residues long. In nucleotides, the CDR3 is TGTGCCACCGCCGGGACAACCTACGAGCAGTACTTC. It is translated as CATAGTTYEQYF.

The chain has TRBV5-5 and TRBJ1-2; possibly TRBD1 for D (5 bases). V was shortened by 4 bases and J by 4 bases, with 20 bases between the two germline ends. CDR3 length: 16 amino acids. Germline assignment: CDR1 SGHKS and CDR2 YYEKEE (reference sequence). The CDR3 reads CASSRLSQGPFYGYTF. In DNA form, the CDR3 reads TGTGCCAGCAGCCGCCTTTCGCAGGGCCCCTTCTATGGCTACACCTTC.

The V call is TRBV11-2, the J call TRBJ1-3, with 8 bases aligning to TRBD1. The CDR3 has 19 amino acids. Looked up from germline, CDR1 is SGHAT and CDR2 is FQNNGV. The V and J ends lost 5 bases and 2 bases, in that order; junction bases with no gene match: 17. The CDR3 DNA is TGTGCCAGCAGCCAGAGGATTGTAGGGACAGGTTTTGCTGGAAACACCATATATTTT. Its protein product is CASSQRIVGTGFAGNTIYF.

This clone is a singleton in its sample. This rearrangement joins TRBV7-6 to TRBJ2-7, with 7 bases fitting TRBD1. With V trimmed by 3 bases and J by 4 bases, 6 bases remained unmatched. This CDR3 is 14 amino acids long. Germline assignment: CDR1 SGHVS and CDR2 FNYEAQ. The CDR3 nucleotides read TGTGCCAGCAGCTTGGGGACAGTGCCTTACGAGCAGTACTTC. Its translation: CASSLGTVPYEQYF.

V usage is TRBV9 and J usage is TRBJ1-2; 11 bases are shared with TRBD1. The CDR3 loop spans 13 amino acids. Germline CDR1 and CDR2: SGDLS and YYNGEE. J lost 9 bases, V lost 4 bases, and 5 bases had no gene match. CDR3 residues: CASSRTGGASYTF. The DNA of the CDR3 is TGTGCCAGCAGCCGGACAGGGGGCGCGAGCTACACCTTC.

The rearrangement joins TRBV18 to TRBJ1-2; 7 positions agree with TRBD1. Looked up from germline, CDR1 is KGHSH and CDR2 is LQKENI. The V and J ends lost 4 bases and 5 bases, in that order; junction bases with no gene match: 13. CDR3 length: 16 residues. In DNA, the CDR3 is TGTGCCAGCTCACGCGTAAAGGACAGGACCCCGTATGGCTACACCTTC. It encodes CASSRVKDRTPYGYTF.

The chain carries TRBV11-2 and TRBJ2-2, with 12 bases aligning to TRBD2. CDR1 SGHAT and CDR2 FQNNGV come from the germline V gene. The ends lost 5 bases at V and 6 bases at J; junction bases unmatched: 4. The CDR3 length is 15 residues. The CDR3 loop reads CASSKLAGGAGELFF. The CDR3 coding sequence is TGTGCCAGCAGCAAGCTAGCGGGAGGGGCCGGGGAGCTGTTTTTT.

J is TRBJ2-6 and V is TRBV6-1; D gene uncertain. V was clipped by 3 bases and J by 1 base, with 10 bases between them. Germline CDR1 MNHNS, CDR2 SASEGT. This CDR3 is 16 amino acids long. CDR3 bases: TGTGCCAGCAGTGAGAACATTTTTTCTGGGGCCAACGTCCTGACTTTC. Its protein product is CASSENIFSGANVLTF.

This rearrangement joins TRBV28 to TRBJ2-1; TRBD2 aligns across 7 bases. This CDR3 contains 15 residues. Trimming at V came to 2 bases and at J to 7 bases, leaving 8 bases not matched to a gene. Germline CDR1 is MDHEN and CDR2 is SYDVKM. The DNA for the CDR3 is TGTGCCAGCAGTTTAGGGGGGGTCATTTTAAATGAGCAGTTCTTC. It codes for CASSLGGVILNEQFF.

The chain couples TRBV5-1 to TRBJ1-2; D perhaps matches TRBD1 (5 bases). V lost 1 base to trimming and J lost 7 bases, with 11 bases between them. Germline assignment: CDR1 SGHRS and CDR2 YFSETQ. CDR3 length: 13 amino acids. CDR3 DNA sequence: TGCGCCAGCAGCTTGAGTCAGGGTCGTGGCTACACCTTC. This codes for CASSLSQGRGYTF. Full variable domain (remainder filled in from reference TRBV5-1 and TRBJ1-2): KAGVTQTPRYLIKTRGQQVTLSCSPISGHRSVSWYQQTPGQGLQFLFEYFSETQRNKGNFPGRFSGRQFSNSRSEMNVSTLELGDSALYLCASSLSQGRGYTFGSGTRLTVV.

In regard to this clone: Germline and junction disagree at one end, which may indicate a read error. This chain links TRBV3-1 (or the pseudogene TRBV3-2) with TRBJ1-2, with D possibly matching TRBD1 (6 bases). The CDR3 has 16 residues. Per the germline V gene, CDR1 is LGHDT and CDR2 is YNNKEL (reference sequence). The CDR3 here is CASSQGWGGADYGYTF. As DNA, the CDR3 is TGTGCCAGCAGTCAAGGCTGGGGGGGCGCTGACTATGGCTACACCTTC.

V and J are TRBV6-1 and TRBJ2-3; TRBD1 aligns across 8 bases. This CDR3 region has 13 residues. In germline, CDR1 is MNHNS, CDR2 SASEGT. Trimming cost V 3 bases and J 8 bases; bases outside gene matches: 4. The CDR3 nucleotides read TGTGCCAGCAGTGACGGACAGGGATTTACGCAGTATTTT. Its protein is CASSDGQGFTQYF.

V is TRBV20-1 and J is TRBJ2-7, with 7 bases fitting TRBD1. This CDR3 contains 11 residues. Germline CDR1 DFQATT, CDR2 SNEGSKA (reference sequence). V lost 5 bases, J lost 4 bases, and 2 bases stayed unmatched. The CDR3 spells CSAPRGYEQYF. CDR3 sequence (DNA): TGCAGTGCTCCCAGGGGGTACGAGCAGTACTTC.

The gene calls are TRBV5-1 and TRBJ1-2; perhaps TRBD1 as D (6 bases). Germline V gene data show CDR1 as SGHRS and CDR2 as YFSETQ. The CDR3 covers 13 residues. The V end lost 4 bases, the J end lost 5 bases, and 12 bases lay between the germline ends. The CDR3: CASSLHGQYGYTF. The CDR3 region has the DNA TGCGCCAGCAGCCTACACGGACAGTATGGCTACACCTTC.

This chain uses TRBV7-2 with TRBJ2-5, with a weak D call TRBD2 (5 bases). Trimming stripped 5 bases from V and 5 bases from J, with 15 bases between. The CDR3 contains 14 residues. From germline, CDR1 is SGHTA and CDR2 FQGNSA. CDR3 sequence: CASSRQLGPETQYF. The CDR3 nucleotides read TGTGCCAGCAGCCGCCAACTAGGGCCGGAGACCCAGTACTTC.

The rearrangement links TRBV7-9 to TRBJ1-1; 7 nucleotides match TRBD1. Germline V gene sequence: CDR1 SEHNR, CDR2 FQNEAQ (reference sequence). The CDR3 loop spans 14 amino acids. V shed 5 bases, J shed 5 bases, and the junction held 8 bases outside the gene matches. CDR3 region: CASSVQTGRTEAFF. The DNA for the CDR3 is TGTGCCAGCAGCGTACAGACAGGGAGAACTGAAGCTTTCTTT.

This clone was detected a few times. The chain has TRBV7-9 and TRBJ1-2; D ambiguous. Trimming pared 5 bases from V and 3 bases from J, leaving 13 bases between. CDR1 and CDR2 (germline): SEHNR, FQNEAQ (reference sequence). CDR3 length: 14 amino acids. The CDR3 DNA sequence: TGTGCCAGCAGCGCAGACGGAGCGGACTATGGCTACACCTTC. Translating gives CASSADGADYGYTF.

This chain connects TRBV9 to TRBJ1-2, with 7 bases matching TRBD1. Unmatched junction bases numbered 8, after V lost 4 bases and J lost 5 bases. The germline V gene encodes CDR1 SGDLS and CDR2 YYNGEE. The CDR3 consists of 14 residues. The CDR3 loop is CASSFTGESYGYTF. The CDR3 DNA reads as TGTGCCAGCAGCTTTACAGGGGAGAGTTATGGCTACACCTTC. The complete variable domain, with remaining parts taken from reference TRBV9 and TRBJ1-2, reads DSGVTQTPKHLITATGQRVTLRCSPRSGDLSVYWYQQSLDQGLQFLIQYYNGEERAKGNILERFSAQQFPDLHSELNLSSLELGDSALYFCASSFTGESYGYTFGSGTRLTVV.

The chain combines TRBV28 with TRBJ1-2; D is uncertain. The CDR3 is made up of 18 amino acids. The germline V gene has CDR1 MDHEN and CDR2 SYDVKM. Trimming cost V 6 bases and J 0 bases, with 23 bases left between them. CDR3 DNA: TGTGCCAGCAGCAGTAGCCAGATTCCCGAATTCCCTAACTATGGCTACACCTTC. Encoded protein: CASSSSQIPEFPNYGYTF.

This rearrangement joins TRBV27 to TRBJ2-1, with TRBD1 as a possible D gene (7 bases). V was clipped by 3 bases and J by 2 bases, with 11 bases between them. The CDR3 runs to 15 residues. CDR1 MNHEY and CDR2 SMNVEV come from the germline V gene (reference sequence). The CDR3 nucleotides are TGTGCCAGCAGTTTGGAGGGACAGCCCTACAATGAGCAGTTCTTC. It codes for CASSLEGQPYNEQFF.

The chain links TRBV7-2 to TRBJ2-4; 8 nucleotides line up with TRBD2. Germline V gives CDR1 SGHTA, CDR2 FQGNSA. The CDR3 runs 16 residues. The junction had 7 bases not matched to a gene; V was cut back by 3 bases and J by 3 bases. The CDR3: CASSFGRAGVKNIQYF. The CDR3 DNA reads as TGTGCCAGCAGCTTCGGTCGAGCGGGAGTCAAAAACATTCAGTACTTC.